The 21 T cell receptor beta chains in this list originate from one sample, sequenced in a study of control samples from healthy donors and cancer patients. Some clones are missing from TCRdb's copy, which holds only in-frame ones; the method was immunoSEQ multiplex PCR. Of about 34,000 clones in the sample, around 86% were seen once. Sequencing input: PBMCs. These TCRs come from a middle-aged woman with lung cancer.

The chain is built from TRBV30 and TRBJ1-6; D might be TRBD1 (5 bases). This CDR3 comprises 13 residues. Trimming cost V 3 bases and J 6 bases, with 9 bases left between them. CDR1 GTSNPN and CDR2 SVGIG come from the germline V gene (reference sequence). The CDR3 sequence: CAWRLGPNSPLHF. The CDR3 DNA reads TGTGCCTGGAGGTTGGGGCCTAATTCACCCCTCCACTTT.

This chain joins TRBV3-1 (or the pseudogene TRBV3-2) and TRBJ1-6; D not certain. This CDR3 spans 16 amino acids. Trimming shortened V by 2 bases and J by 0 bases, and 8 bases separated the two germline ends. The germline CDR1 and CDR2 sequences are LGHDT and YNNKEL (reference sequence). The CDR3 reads CASSQLGSSYNSPLHF. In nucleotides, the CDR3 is TGTGCCAGCAGCCAACTGGGGAGCTCCTATAATTCACCCCTCCACTTT.

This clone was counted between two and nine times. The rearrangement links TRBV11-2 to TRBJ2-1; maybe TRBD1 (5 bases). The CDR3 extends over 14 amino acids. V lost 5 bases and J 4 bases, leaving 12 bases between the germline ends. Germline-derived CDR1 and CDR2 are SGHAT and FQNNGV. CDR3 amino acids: CASSPSRQYNEQFF. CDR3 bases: TGTGCCAGCAGCCCTTCCCGACAGTACAATGAGCAGTTCTTC.

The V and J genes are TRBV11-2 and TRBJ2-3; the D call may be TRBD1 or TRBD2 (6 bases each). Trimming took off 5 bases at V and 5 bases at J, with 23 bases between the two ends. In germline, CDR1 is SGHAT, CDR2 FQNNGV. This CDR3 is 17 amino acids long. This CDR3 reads CASSRFGGGRGGDTQYF. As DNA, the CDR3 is TGTGCCAGCAGCCGTTTTGGAGGGGGGCGGGGTGGAGATACGCAGTATTTT. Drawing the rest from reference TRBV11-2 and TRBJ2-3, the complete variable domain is EAGVAQSPRYKIIEKRQSVAFWCNPISGHATLYWYQQILGQGPKLLIQFQNNGVVDDSQLPKDRFSAERLKGVDSTLKIQPAKLEDSAVYLCASSRFGGGRGGDTQYFGPGTRLTVL.

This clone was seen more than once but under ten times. The CDR3 coding sequence is TGTGCCAGCGCGCAAGGTCAGGGGTACGAGCAGTACTTC. Protein product: CASAQGQGYEQYF. The chain employs TRBV2 and TRBJ2-7; weak D call: TRBD1 (6 bases). The CDR3 is made up of 13 amino acids. Germline V gives CDR1 SNHLY, CDR2 FYNNEI. V lost 8 bases, J lost 4 bases, and 15 bases lay in between.

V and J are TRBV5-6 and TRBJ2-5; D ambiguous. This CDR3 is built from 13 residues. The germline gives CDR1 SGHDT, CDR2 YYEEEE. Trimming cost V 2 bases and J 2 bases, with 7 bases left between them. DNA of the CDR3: TGTGCCAGCAGCTTTACTCTACAAGAGACCCAGTACTTC. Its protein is CASSFTLQETQYF.

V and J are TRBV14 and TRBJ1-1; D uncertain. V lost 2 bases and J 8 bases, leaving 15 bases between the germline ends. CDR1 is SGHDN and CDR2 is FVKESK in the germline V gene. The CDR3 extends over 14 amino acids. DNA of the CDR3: TGTGCCAGCAGCCAAATGTTGGATTCCCAAGAAGCTTTCTTT. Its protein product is CASSQMLDSQEAFF.

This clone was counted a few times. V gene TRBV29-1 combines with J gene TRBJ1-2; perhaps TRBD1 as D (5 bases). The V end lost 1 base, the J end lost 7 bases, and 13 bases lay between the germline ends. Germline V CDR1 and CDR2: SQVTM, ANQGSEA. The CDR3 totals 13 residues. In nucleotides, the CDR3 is TGCAGCGTTGAAGGTTGGGGGAACGGTGGCTACACCTTC. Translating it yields CSVEGWGNGGYTF.

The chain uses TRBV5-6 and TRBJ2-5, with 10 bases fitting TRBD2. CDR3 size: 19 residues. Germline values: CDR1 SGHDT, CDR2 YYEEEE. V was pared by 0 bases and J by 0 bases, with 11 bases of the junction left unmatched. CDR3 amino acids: CASSLASASGGGYQETQYF. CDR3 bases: TGTGCCAGCAGCTTGGCATCGGCTAGCGGGGGAGGGTACCAAGAGACCCAGTACTTC.

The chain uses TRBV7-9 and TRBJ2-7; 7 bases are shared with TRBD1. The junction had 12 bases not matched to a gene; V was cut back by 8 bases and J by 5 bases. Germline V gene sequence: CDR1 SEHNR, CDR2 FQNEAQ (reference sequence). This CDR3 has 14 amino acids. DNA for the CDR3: TGTGCCAGCGTCAAACTGGACAGGATCCACGAGCAGTACTTC. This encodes CASVKLDRIHEQYF.

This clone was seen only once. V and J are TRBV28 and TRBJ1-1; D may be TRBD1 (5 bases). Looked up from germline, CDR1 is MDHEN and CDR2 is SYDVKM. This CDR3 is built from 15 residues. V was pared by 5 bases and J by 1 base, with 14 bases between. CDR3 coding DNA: TGTGCCAGCAGTCCCTGGGGACGGTCGAACACTGAAGCTTTCTTT. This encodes CASSPWGRSNTEAFF.

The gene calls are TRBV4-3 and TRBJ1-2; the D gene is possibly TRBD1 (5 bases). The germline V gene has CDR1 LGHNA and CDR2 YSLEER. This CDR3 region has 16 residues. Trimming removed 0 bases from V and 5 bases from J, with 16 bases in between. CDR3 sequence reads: CASSQEVAWGLYGYTF. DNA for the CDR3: TGCGCCAGCAGCCAAGAAGTGGCTTGGGGCCTTTATGGCTACACCTTC.

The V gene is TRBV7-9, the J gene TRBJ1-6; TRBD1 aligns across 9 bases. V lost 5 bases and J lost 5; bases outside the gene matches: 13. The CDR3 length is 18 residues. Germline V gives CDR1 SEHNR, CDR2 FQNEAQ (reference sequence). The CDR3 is CASSPTGGPHSDNSPLHF. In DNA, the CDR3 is TGTGCCAGCAGCCCGACAGGGGGGCCCCACTCGGATAATTCACCCCTCCACTTT.

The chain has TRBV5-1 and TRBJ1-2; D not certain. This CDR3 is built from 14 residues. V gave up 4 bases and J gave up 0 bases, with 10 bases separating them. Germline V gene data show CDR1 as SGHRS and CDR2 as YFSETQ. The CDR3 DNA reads TGCGCCAGCAGCCCTGCGACACCTAACTATGGCTACACCTTC. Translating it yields CASSPATPNYGYTF.

The CDR3 DNA reads as TGTGCCAGCAATGGGGGTCGGAACTATGGCTACACCTTC. It encodes CASNGGRNYGYTF. This chain joins TRBV6-5 and TRBJ1-2, with a possible D match to TRBD1 (5 bases). The V gene lost 7 bases and the J gene lost 2 bases, with 11 bases spanning the gap. The length of the CDR3 is 13 residues. In germline, CDR1 is MNHEY, CDR2 SVGAGI.

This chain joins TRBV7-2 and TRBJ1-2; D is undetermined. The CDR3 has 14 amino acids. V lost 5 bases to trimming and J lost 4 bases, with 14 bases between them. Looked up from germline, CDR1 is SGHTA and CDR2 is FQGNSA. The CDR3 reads CASSEGDGIYGYTF. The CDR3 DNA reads TGTGCCAGCAGCGAGGGCGACGGAATCTATGGCTACACCTTC.

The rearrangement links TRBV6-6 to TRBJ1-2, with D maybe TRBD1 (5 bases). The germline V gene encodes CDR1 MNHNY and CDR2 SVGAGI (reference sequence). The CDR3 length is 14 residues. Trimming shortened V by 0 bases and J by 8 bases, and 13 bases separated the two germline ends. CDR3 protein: CASSYSRGGNGYTF. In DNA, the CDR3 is TGTGCCAGCAGTTACTCACGGGGGGGGAACGGCTACACCTTC.

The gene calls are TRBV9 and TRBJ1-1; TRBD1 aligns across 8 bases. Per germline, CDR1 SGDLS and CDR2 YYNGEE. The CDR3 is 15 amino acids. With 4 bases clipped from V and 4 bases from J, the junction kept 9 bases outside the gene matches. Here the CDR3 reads CASSPRTGSGTEAFF. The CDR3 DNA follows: TGTGCCAGCAGCCCACGGACAGGGTCGGGCACTGAAGCTTTCTTT. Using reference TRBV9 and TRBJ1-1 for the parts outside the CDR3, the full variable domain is DSGVTQTPKHLITATGQRVTLRCSPRSGDLSVYWYQQSLDQGLQFLIQYYNGEERAKGNILERFSAQQFPDLHSELNLSSLELGDSALYFCASSPRTGSGTEAFFGQGTRLTVV.

The CDR3 loop is CASSLGGLTDTQYF. The CDR3 DNA is TGTGCCAGCAGCTTAGGGGGCCTCACAGATACGCAGTATTTT. This chain joins TRBV7-2 and TRBJ2-3; D might be TRBD1 (5 bases). The CDR3 is 14 residues long. The V and J ends lost 1 base and 2 bases respectively, with 7 bases between them. Germline CDR1 reads SGHTA; CDR2 reads FQGNSA. Using reference TRBV7-2 and TRBJ2-3 for the parts outside the CDR3, the full variable domain is GAGVSQSPSNKVTEKGKDVELRCDPISGHTALYWYRQSLGQGLEFLIYFQGNSAPDKSGLPSDRFSAERTGGSVSTLTIQRTQQEDSAVYLCASSLGGLTDTQYFGPGTRLTVL.

CDR3 residues: CASSQDSTAKVSKNIQYF. As DNA, the CDR3 is TGTGCCAGCAGCCAAGATTCGACGGCAAAGGTGTCCAAAAACATTCAGTACTTC. V is TRBV14 and J is TRBJ2-4; D remains unclear. This CDR3 comprises 18 residues. Trimming left V 0 bases short and J 2 bases short, with 17 bases between. Germline V gene data show CDR1 as SGHDN and CDR2 as FVKESK.

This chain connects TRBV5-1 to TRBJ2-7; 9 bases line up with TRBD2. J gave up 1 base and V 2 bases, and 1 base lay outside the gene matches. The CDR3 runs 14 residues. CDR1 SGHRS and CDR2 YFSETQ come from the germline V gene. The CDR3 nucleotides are TGCGCCAGCAGCTTAAGCGGGGGGTCCTACGAGCAGTACTTC. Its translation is CASSLSGGSYEQYF.